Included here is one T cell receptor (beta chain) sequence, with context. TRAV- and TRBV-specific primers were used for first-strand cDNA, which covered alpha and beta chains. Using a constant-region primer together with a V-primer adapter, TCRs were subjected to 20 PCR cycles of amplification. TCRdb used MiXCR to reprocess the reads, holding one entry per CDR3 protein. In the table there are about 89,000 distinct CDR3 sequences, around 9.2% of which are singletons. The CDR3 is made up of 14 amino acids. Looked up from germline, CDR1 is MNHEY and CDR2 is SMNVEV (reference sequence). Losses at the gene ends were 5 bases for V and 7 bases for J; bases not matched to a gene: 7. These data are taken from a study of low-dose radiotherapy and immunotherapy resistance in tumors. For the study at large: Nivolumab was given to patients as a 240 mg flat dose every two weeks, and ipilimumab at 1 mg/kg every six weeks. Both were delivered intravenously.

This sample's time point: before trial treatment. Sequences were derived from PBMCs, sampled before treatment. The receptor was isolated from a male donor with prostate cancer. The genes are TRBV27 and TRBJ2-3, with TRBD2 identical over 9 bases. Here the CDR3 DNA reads TGTGCCAGCAGTCCCGGGACTAGCATGAATACGCAGTATTTT. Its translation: CASSPGTSMNTQYF.